Listed here are 28 T cell receptor beta chains from one sample, sequenced in a study of control samples from healthy donors and cancer patients. Clones were read by immunoSEQ multiplex PCR, and TCRdb kept only the in-frame ones, dropping some. Among more than 75,000 clones listed, about nine tenths were seen once. The source material was blood. The source is a man aged 50 to 59 in good health.

V usage is TRBV27 and J usage is TRBJ2-5, with 15 positions matching TRBD2. With V trimmed by 6 bases and J by 7 bases, 9 bases remained unmatched. Per the germline V gene, CDR1 is MNHEY and CDR2 is SMNVEV (reference sequence). The CDR3 covers 16 residues. CDR3 in DNA: TGTGCCAGCAGGGGGACTAGCGGGGGGACTGTAGGGACCCAGTACTTC. Translated: CASRGTSGGTVGTQYF.

This clone was observed a handful of times. The rearrangement links TRBV6-5 to TRBJ2-1; D is unresolved. The germline CDR1 and CDR2 sequences are MNHEY and SVGAGI. Trimming removed 6 bases from V and 10 bases from J, with 16 bases in between. The CDR3 is made up of 13 amino acids. CDR3: CASRLGSIGEQFF. CDR3 nucleotides: TGTGCCAGCAGGTTGGGTAGCATCGGCGAGCAGTTCTTC.

V is TRBV6-4 and J is TRBJ1-6, with TRBD1 matching over 7 bases. Germline V gives CDR1 MRHNA, CDR2 SNTAGT. After removal of 2 bases from V and 7 bases from J, the junction contained 2 bases not matched to a gene. The CDR3 totals 14 residues. The DNA of the CDR3 is TGTGCCAGCAGTGACAACAGGGGCAATTCACCCCTCCACTTT. It translates to CASSDNRGNSPLHF.

The rearrangement links TRBV6-5 to TRBJ1-3; TRBD1 matches at 8 bases. V shed 2 bases, J shed 4 bases, and the junction held 4 bases outside the gene matches. The CDR3 totals 15 residues. Germline assignment: CDR1 MNHEY and CDR2 SVGAGI. The CDR3 DNA reads as TGTGCCAGCAGTTACGACAGGGGATACGGAAACACCATATATTTT. This translates into CASSYDRGYGNTIYF.

The rearrangement joins TRBV12-5 to TRBJ1-1; a weak D match, TRBD1 (5 bases). This CDR3 is 19 amino acids long. In germline, CDR1 is LGHNT, CDR2 FRNRAP. V was clipped by 2 bases and J by 5 bases, with 27 bases between them. The DNA of the CDR3 is TGTGCTAGTGGTTTGAATTATGTACGGTTGAGGGCGGGGGAGACTGAAGCTTTCTTT. Its protein product is CASGLNYVRLRAGETEAFF.

The chain employs TRBV2 and TRBJ1-4; D call uncertain. CDR3 length: 13 residues. The V end lost 4 bases, the J end lost 8 bases, and 11 bases lay between the germline ends. The V gene's germline CDR1 is SNHLY and CDR2 FYNNEI. Here the CDR3 reads CASSGGLLEKLFF. CDR3 nucleotides: TGTGCCAGCAGTGGCGGCCTTTTGGAAAAACTGTTTTTT.

This rearrangement joins TRBV6-5 to TRBJ2-7; 7 bases map to TRBD1. V lost 7 bases and J lost 4; bases outside the gene matches: 1. The CDR3 is made up of 11 amino acids. Germline CDR1 and CDR2: MNHEY and SVGAGI. The CDR3 nucleotides are TGTGCCAGCAAGACAGGGTACGAGCAGTACTTC. Protein product: CASKTGYEQYF.

V gene TRBV7-3 combines with J gene TRBJ1-5; D is undetermined. Germline assignment: CDR1 SGHTA and CDR2 FQGTGA. There are 16 residues in the CDR3. V was shortened by 5 bases and J by 6 bases, with 20 bases between the two germline ends. The CDR3 spells CASSPGSGRLGQPQHF. The CDR3 DNA follows: TGTGCCAGCAGCCCCGGTTCGGGTAGGTTAGGTCAGCCCCAGCATTTT.

This clone was detected once. The chain carries TRBV6-5 and TRBJ1-2, with 7 bases lining up with TRBD1. The CDR3 extends over 14 amino acids. Trimming removed 7 bases from V and 0 bases from J; junction bases left unmatched: 5. Germline values: CDR1 MNHEY, CDR2 SVGAGI. The CDR3: CASMRRGPNYGYTF. The CDR3 DNA reads as TGTGCCAGCATGAGGAGGGGGCCTAACTATGGCTACACCTTC.

The rearrangement joins TRBV7-2 to TRBJ1-5, with D perhaps matching TRBD1 (5 bases). CDR1 is SGHTA and CDR2 is FQGNSA in the germline V gene. This CDR3 region has 16 residues. V dropped 4 bases and J dropped 8 bases, with 21 bases sitting between them. The CDR3, as DNA: TGTGCCAGCAGCTACATCGGGACGACCACGACGGAGCCCCAGCATTTT. This encodes CASSYIGTTTTEPQHF.

V usage is TRBV11-3 and J usage is TRBJ2-1; maybe TRBD2 (6 bases). V dropped 6 bases and J dropped 7 bases, with 13 bases sitting between them. The length of the CDR3 is 13 residues. Germline values: CDR1 SGHNT, CDR2 YENEEA. CDR3 residues: CASRGGRGNEQFF. The DNA for the CDR3 is TGTGCCAGCAGGGGAGGTCGGGGAAATGAGCAGTTCTTC.

The rearrangement joins TRBV9 to TRBJ2-1; D not certain. The CDR3 has 16 amino acids. Germline assignment: CDR1 SGDLS and CDR2 YYNGEE. The V end was cut by 0 bases, the J end by 3 bases, with 13 bases between. The CDR3: CASSVDGLQNYNEQFF. CDR3 bases: TGTGCCAGCAGCGTAGACGGGCTCCAAAACTACAATGAGCAGTTCTTC.

The chain uses TRBV6-5 and TRBJ1-5; D is perhaps TRBD1 (5 bases). In germline, CDR1 is MNHEY, CDR2 SVGAGI. V dropped 6 bases and J dropped 4 bases, with 13 bases sitting between them. The CDR3 sequence is 14 residues long. The CDR3 sequence: CASRTGRQNQPQHF. CDR3 nucleotide sequence: TGTGCCAGCAGGACGGGACGCCAGAATCAGCCCCAGCATTTT.

The sample holds a few counts of this clone. DNA for the CDR3: TGCGCCAGCAGCGTACAGGGGAGGGAGCAGCCCCAGCATTTT. Its translation: CASSVQGREQPQHF. The J gene is TRBJ1-5, the V gene TRBV10-2, with 7 bases aligning to TRBD1. V was pared by 6 bases and J by 7 bases, with 9 bases of the junction left unmatched. CDR1 is WSHSY, CDR2 SAAADI, per germline. This CDR3 contains 14 residues.

The rearrangement links TRBV19 to TRBJ1-5, with 8 bases matching TRBD1. CDR1 is LNHDA, CDR2 SQIVND, per germline (reference sequence). The CDR3 extends over 16 amino acids. With 3 bases clipped from V and 2 bases from J, the junction kept 6 bases outside the gene matches. CDR3 in DNA: TGTGCCAGTAGTATCTCGACAGGGGAGGGCAATCAGCCCCAGCATTTT. Its protein product is CASSISTGEGNQPQHF.

The V and J genes are TRBV27 and TRBJ2-3; unclear D gene. Per the germline V gene, CDR1 is MNHEY and CDR2 is SMNVEV (reference sequence). The V gene lost 2 bases and the J gene lost 3 bases, with 6 bases spanning the gap. The CDR3 sequence is 13 residues long. CDR3 bases: TGTGCCAGCAGTTTAGAGAGGACAGATACGCAGTATTTT. Its translation is CASSLERTDTQYF.

This clone was counted once. This rearrangement joins TRBV5-1 to TRBJ1-2; a weak D match, TRBD1 (6 bases). The CDR3 extends over 15 amino acids. Germline V lookup: CDR1 SGHRS, CDR2 YFSETQ. Trimming removed 0 bases from V and 5 bases from J, with 14 bases in between. The CDR3 loop reads CASSLAGTGSYGYTF. The CDR3 DNA reads TGCGCCAGCAGCTTGGCCGGAACAGGGAGTTATGGCTACACCTTC.

J is TRBJ1-6 and V is TRBV27, with TRBD1 as a possible D gene (5 bases). Trimming took 0 bases from V and 7 from J, leaving 13 bases between them. Germline lookup yields CDR1 MNHEY and CDR2 SMNVEV (reference sequence). The CDR3 is 16 amino acids. CDR3 bases: TGTGCCAGCAGTTTATCGATCAGGGAGCGGAATTCACCCCTCCACTTT. It is translated as CASSLSIRERNSPLHF.

V is TRBV7-3 and J is TRBJ1-5; 7 bases map to TRBD1. Germline trimming cut 3 bases from V and 4 bases from J; bases unmatched to any gene: 0. The CDR3 runs to 13 residues. Germline values: CDR1 SGHTA, CDR2 FQGTGA. The CDR3 sequence: CASSLGQNQPQHF. CDR3 DNA: TGTGCCAGCAGCTTGGGACAGAATCAGCCCCAGCATTTT.

The chain links TRBV3-1 (or the pseudogene TRBV3-2) to TRBJ1-5; D gene ambiguous. CDR3 length: 15 residues. Germline V gives CDR1 LGHDT, CDR2 YNNKEL (reference sequence). V lost 1 base and J lost 1, with 8 bases in between. In DNA, the CDR3 is TGTGCCAGCAGCCAAGGAGGAATGAGCAATCAGCCCCAGCATTTT. Protein sequence: CASSQGGMSNQPQHF.

The V and J genes are TRBV5-1 and TRBJ1-2; no clear D gene. Trimming shortened V by 3 bases and J by 5 bases, and 11 bases separated the two germline ends. The CDR3 has 13 residues. CDR1 SGHRS and CDR2 YFSETQ come from the germline V gene. CDR3 nucleotide sequence: TGCGCCAGCAGCTCCAACGTCAGATATGGCTACACCTTC. Its translation: CASSSNVRYGYTF.

The J gene is TRBJ2-5, the V gene TRBV11-3; 11 nucleotides agree with TRBD2. With 1 base clipped from V and 4 bases from J, the junction kept 11 bases outside the gene matches. There are 18 residues in the CDR3. CDR1 and CDR2 (germline): SGHNT, YENEEA. The CDR3 nucleotides read TGTGCCAGCAGCTTAGGAACGGTAGCGGGGGGGCAGGGAGAGACCCAGTACTTC. Its protein is CASSLGTVAGGQGETQYF. Using reference TRBV11-3 and TRBJ2-5 for the parts outside the CDR3, the full variable domain is EAGVVQSPRYKIIEKKQPVAFWCNPISGHNTLYWYLQNLGQGPELLIRYENEEAVDDSQLPKDRFSAERLKGVDSTLKIQPAELGDSAVYLCASSLGTVAGGQGETQYFGPGTRLLVL.

In its sample, this clone was seen once. Its ends do not fully match the called genes, so a read error is possible. This sequence joins TRBV6-5 and TRBJ1-2; weak D call: TRBD1 (6 bases). This CDR3 contains 12 residues. Germline CDR1 reads MNHEY; CDR2 reads SVGAGI. The CDR3 DNA is TGTGCCAGCAGTTCCACTCGGGGCAGGGGTCTATTC. Protein: CASSSTRGRGLF.

The V call is TRBV27, the J call TRBJ1-1; possibly TRBD1 for D (6 bases). The ends were cut back, 2 bases at V and 5 bases at J, with 9 bases in the middle. CDR3 length: 13 amino acids. Germline V lookup: CDR1 MNHEY, CDR2 SMNVEV (reference sequence). The CDR3 region is CASSLAGVTEAFF. The CDR3, as DNA: TGTGCCAGCAGTTTAGCAGGGGTGACTGAAGCTTTCTTT.

V is TRBV11-2 and J is TRBJ2-1; 10 bases fit TRBD2. CDR1 SGHAT and CDR2 FQNNGV come from the germline V gene. V shed 3 bases, J shed 1 base, and the junction held 3 bases outside the gene matches. This CDR3 has 16 residues. The CDR3 bases are TGTGCCAGCAGCTTGAGCGGGGGGGAATCCTACAATGAGCAGTTCTTC. Its translation: CASSLSGGESYNEQFF.

The V and J genes are TRBV14 and TRBJ2-3; D might be TRBD2 (5 bases). The CDR3 covers 17 residues. Germline CDR1 and CDR2: SGHDN and FVKESK. V lost 2 bases to trimming and J lost 6 bases, with 21 bases between them. The CDR3 is CASSQWARRTPGDTQYF. CDR3 in DNA: TGTGCCAGCAGCCAATGGGCCAGGAGGACCCCGGGTGATACGCAGTATTTT.

On this clone itself: Other DNA sequences in the same sample also yield this CDR3. The V and J genes are TRBV5-5 and TRBJ2-3; perhaps TRBD2 as D (5 bases). Germline V CDR1 and CDR2: SGHKS, YYEKEE (reference sequence). The CDR3 sequence is 14 residues long. Between the trimmed V and J ends, which lost 0 bases and 2 bases, there was a span of 7 bases. The DNA of the CDR3 is TGTGCCAGCAGCTTGGGGACTGCCACAGATACGCAGTATTTT. Translating gives CASSLGTATDTQYF. Based on the CDR3 plus reference TRBV5-5 and TRBJ2-3, the full variable domain is DAGVTQSPTHLIKTRGQQVTLRCSPISGHKSVSWYQQVLGQGPQFIFQYYEKEERGRGNFPDRFSARQFPNYSSELNVNALLLGDSALYLCASSLGTATDTQYFGPGTRLTVL.

V and J are TRBV6-6 and TRBJ1-5; a weak D match, TRBD1 (6 bases). The CDR3 is made up of 15 amino acids. V was cut by 6 bases and J by 4 bases, with 16 bases left in between. Germline lookup yields CDR1 MNHNY and CDR2 SVGAGI (reference sequence). The CDR3 region has the DNA TGTGCCAGCAGAGGGGGGACGTACGTTAATCAGCCCCAGCATTTT. Amino acid sequence: CASRGGTYVNQPQHF.